The clone carrying this T cell receptor (beta chain) was seen repeatedly, ten times or more. Its antigen is unidentified. The sample's time point: newly diagnosed GD, antithyroid drugs for less than 3 months. Isolated PBMC RNA provided the starting material for the TCR library. The data stem from a study of regulatory T cells in long-lasting Graves disease. Study results and caveats: More public clonotypes were shared by persistent patients (around 2,800) than by new patients (approximately 990). TRBV28, TRBJ1-2 and TRBJ2-5 were segments that persistent disease favored.

The germline V gene encodes CDR1 DFQATT and CDR2 SNEGSKA (reference sequence). Trimming at V came to 3 bases and at J to 1 base, leaving 4 bases not matched to a gene. The length of the CDR3 is 14 residues. Building of the TCR beta libraries involved iRepertoire HTBI primers and Arm-PCR of CDR3 regions. TCRdb reprocessed the multiplex PCR reads via MiXCR and lists one record per CDR3 protein. The sample records 410,000 or so distinct CDR3 sequences, approximately 15% being singletons. This sample also belongs to another study, concerning T cells in Graves' hyperthyroidism and ophthalmopathy. That work states: Primed by the HTBI set, a first-round RT-PCR was run on the TCR CDR3.

The TCR was taken from a woman in her 30s with Graves disease. This chain links TRBV20-1 with TRBJ2-7; 9 bases map to TRBD2. The material sequenced was peripheral blood mononuclear cells (PBMCs), taken at new diagnosis, from a patient treated with antithyroid drugs. This chain's CDR3 is CSASSLAGSYEQYF. The DNA for the CDR3 is TGCAGTGCTAGTTCCCTAGCGGGGTCCTACGAGCAGTACTTC.